The 11 T cell receptor beta chains presented below share a single source sample, sequenced in a study of shared clonotypes between healthy human individuals. CD45RO-negative, CCR7-positively selected cells formed the naive CD8 fraction, excluding terminally differentiated effector memory CD45RA+ cells. Libraries were prepared by immunoSEQ multiplex PCR; TCRdb keeps only in-frame clonotypes and omits some of them. This sample has fewer than 1 million clones, with 90% to 98% found just once. The sample comprised naive CD8+ T cells sorted from blood. Receptors originate from a young man in good health.

In the case of this clone: This specimen includes other DNA sequences encoding the same CDR3. The chain combines TRBV27 with TRBJ2-1; D is unclear. From germline, CDR1 is MNHEY and CDR2 SMNVEV (reference sequence). Trimming cost V 2 bases and J 0 bases, with 5 bases left between them. The CDR3 consists of 14 residues. The CDR3 nucleotides read TGTGCCAGCAGTTTACTTAACTCCTACAATGAGCAGTTCTTC. This translates into CASSLLNSYNEQFF.

This sequence joins TRBV15 and TRBJ2-7; a weak D match, TRBD1 (5 bases). The CDR3 totals 15 residues. V lost 3 bases, J lost 6 bases, and 18 bases lay in between. Looked up from germline, CDR1 is LNHNV and CDR2 is YYDKDF (reference sequence). DNA of the CDR3: TGTGCCACCAGCAGTGGGGCCCGCACTTGGGGCGAGCAGTACTTC. Translation: CATSSGARTWGEQYF.

The chain recombines TRBV6-5 with TRBJ2-7; possibly TRBD2 for D (7 bases). CDR3 size: 13 residues. V lost 2 bases and J lost 4, with 9 bases in between. Germline V CDR1 and CDR2: MNHEY, SVGAGI. CDR3 DNA sequence: TGTGCCAGCAGTTACAGGGGGGGTTACGAGCAGTACTTC. Translation gives CASSYRGGYEQYF.

The V call is TRBV7-3, the J call TRBJ1-3; tentative D call: TRBD1 (6 bases). With 5 bases removed from V and 3 bases from J, the gap between germline ends came to 17 bases. The CDR3 length is 16 residues. Looked up from germline, CDR1 is SGHTA and CDR2 is FQGTGA. For the CDR3, the DNA is TGTGCCAGCAGCCGGGGCGGGGGCTTAGGTGGAAACACCATATATTTT. Residues: CASSRGGGLGGNTIYF.

The chain couples TRBV5-1 to TRBJ2-2; TRBD1 is a possible D gene (6 bases). Germline CDR1 is SGHRS and CDR2 is YFSETQ. The CDR3 runs 16 residues. Trimming removed 1 base from V and 0 bases from J, with 10 bases in between. The CDR3 loop reads CASSLFGGSNTGELFF. The CDR3 nucleotides are TGCGCCAGCAGCTTGTTTGGGGGCTCGAACACCGGGGAGCTGTTTTTT.

The chain recombines TRBV7-7 with TRBJ1-2, with D tentatively TRBD1 (5 bases). V was cut by 4 bases and J by 2 bases, with 20 bases left in between. The CDR3 sequence is 17 residues long. The germline gives CDR1 SSHAT, CDR2 FNYEAQ (reference sequence). The CDR3 nucleotides are TGTGCCAGCAGCTCGGCCGGGACGGAAGAAAAAAACTATGGCTACACCTTC. Translating it yields CASSSAGTEEKNYGYTF.

This chain links TRBV5-8 with TRBJ2-3; no definite D call. The germline gives CDR1 SGHTS, CDR2 YDEGEE. V was shortened by 0 bases and J by 3 bases, with 14 bases between the two germline ends. This CDR3 region has 16 residues. The CDR3 sequence is CASSLVGKQVTDTQYF. CDR3 in DNA: TGTGCCAGCAGCTTGGTTGGCAAACAAGTAACAGATACGCAGTATTTT.

Only one count was recorded for this clone. The V call is TRBV27, the J call TRBJ2-3; perhaps D is TRBD1 or TRBD2 (6 bases each). Trimming shortened V by 2 bases and J by 4 bases, and 19 bases separated the two germline ends. The CDR3 sequence is 17 residues long. In germline, CDR1 is MNHEY, CDR2 SMNVEV (reference sequence). Here the CDR3 DNA reads TGTGCCAGCAGTTTAGCCCGAGCCAACGGGGGCGCAGATACGCAGTATTTT. Its protein is CASSLARANGGADTQYF.

This chain uses TRBV29-1 with TRBJ1-1; tentatively, D is TRBD1 (5 bases). Trimming shortened V by 6 bases and J by 6 bases, and 14 bases separated the two germline ends. The CDR3 is made up of 12 amino acids. Germline V gene data show CDR1 as SQVTM and CDR2 as ANQGSEA. The CDR3 is CSVYGTEAEAFF. CDR3 in DNA: TGCAGCGTCTACGGGACGGAGGCTGAAGCTTTCTTT.

The J gene is TRBJ2-2, the V gene TRBV7-2; 10 bases agree with TRBD2. Trimming removed 6 bases from V and 0 bases from J; junction bases left unmatched: 4. Germline CDR1 reads SGHTA; CDR2 reads FQGNSA. This CDR3 comprises 16 residues. The CDR3 sequence is CASRFSGRPNTGELFF. As DNA, the CDR3 is TGTGCCAGCAGGTTTAGCGGGAGGCCGAACACCGGGGAGCTGTTTTTT.

This chain connects TRBV28 to TRBJ2-7; D uncertain. CDR3 length equals 13 residues. Between the trimmed V and J ends, which lost 6 bases and 0 bases, there was a span of 9 bases. Germline assignment: CDR1 MDHEN and CDR2 SYDVKM. CDR3 in amino acids: CASSTENSYEQYF. As DNA, the CDR3 is TGTGCCAGCAGCACCGAGAACTCCTACGAGCAGTACTTC.